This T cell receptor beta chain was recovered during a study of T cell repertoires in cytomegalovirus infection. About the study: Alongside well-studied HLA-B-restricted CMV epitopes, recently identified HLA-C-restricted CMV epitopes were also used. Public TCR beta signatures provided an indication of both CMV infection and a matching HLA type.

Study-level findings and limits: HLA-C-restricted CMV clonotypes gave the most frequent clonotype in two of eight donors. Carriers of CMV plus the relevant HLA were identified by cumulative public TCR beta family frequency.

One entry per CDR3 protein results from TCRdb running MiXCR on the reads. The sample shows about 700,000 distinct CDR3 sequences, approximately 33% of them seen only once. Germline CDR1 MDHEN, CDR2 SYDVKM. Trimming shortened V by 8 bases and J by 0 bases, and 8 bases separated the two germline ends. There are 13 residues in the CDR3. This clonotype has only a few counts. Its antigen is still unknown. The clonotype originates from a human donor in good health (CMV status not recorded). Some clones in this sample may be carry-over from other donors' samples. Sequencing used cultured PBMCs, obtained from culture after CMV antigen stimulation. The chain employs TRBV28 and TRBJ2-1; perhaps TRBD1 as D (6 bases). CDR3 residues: CASAGVSYNEQFF. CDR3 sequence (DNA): TGTGCCAGCGCAGGGGTCTCCTACAATGAGCAGTTCTTC.